Shown below are 25 T cell receptor beta chains from a single sample sequenced in a study of cytomegalovirus exposure and HLA in healthy donors. The PCR had 60 Vbeta and 13 Jbeta primers. TCRdb's copy holds only in-frame clones and misses some; the assay was immunoSEQ multiplex PCR. The data hold 90,000 to 150,000 clones, with roughly 71% observed a single time. The sample was PBMCs. The origin of the receptors is a woman in her thirties or forties in good health and CMV-seropositive.

This clone was detected a few times. The rearrangement joins TRBV4-3 to TRBJ2-7; TRBD1 matches 9 bases. Germline V CDR1 and CDR2: LGHNA, YSLEER. V gave up 4 bases and J gave up 5 bases; unmatched junction bases: 6. The CDR3 covers 14 residues. The CDR3 protein is CASSPLQGAHEQYF. The CDR3 bases are TGCGCCAGCAGCCCCTTACAGGGGGCCCACGAGCAGTACTTC.

The chain couples TRBV28 to TRBJ1-5, with D hard to call. The CDR3 consists of 18 residues. The ends were cut back, 5 bases at V and 7 bases at J, with 27 bases in the middle. Germline V gene sequence: CDR1 MDHEN, CDR2 SYDVKM. CDR3: CASSIPYPDGPVGQPQHF. The CDR3 nucleotides read TGTGCCAGCAGTATCCCCTACCCCGATGGGCCGGTAGGCCAGCCCCAGCATTTT. The complete variable domain, with remaining parts taken from reference TRBV28 and TRBJ1-5, reads DVKVTQSSRYLVKRTGEKVFLECVQDMDHENMFWYRQDPGLGLRLIYFSYDVKMKEKGDIPEGYSVSREKKERFSLILESASTNQTSMYLCASSIPYPDGPVGQPQHFGDGTRLSIL.

V and J are TRBV2 and TRBJ2-7, with D perhaps matching TRBD1 (5 bases). The CDR3 contains 17 residues. Germline V gene sequence: CDR1 SNHLY, CDR2 FYNNEI. The V end lost 4 bases, the J end lost 8 bases, and 27 bases lay between the germline ends. CDR3 protein: CASSAIGQRGWGNQQYF. The CDR3 region has the DNA TGTGCCAGCAGTGCGATAGGACAACGAGGTTGGGGAAATCAGCAGTACTTC. The full variable domain, rest sourced from reference TRBV2 and TRBJ2-7, is EPEVTQTPSHQVTQMGQEVILRCVPISNHLYFYWYRQILGQKVEFLVSFYNNEISEKSEIFDDQFSVERPDGSNFTLKIRSTKLEDSAMYFCASSAIGQRGWGNQQYFGPGTRLTVT.

This clone is labeled large. V gene TRBV6-1 combines with J gene TRBJ2-2; D possibly corresponds to TRBD2 (6 bases). This CDR3 contains 13 residues. The V gene lost 7 bases and the J gene lost 3 bases, with 9 bases spanning the gap. Per germline, CDR1 MNHNS and CDR2 SASEGT. This CDR3 is CASIPGDTGELFF. The CDR3, as DNA: TGTGCCAGCATTCCGGGGGACACCGGGGAGCTGTTTTTT.

The J gene is TRBJ2-1, the V gene TRBV27; D is perhaps TRBD2 (6 bases). This CDR3 is 12 amino acids long. Trimming cost V 7 bases and J 3 bases, with 7 bases left between them. CDR1 is MNHEY and CDR2 is SMNVEV in the germline V gene (reference sequence). The DNA for the CDR3 is TGTGCCAGCACGGGGGTCTACAATGAGCAGTTCTTC. Amino acids: CASTGVYNEQFF.

V gene TRBV5-6 combines with J gene TRBJ2-3; 7 bases are a match to TRBD2. Germline V gene lookup returns CDR1 SGHDT and CDR2 YYEEEE. The CDR3 length is 14 residues. V trimming: 5 bases; J trimming: 4 bases; junction bases outside the gene matches: 7. In DNA form, the CDR3 reads TGTGCCAGCAGAAAAAGCGGGGTTCCAGATACGCAGTATTTT. It codes for CASRKSGVPDTQYF.

Comment on this clone: The junction differs from germline at one of its ends, possibly a read error. The genes are TRBV25-1 and TRBJ1-2; 11 bases are a match to TRBD1. CDR1 is MGHDK and CDR2 is SYGVNS in the germline V gene. The CDR3 contains 15 residues. The CDR3 nucleotides read TGTGCCAGCAGTGCGGTTCGGGACAGGGGGGATGGCCACACCTTC. It codes for CASSAVRDRGDGHTF.

The rearrangement joins TRBV27 to TRBJ1-2; 7 positions agree with TRBD1. Trimming cost V 0 bases and J 5 bases; bases outside gene matches: 6. CDR1 and CDR2 (germline): MNHEY, SMNVEV (reference sequence). CDR3 length: 15 residues. The CDR3 coding sequence is TGTGCCAGCAGTTTATCCACAGGGGCACAGTATGGCTACACCTTC. Translating it yields CASSLSTGAQYGYTF.

The chain uses TRBV30 and TRBJ2-3; D is unclear. Germline-derived CDR1 and CDR2 are GTSNPN and SVGIG (reference sequence). Trimming shortened V by 2 bases and J by 8 bases, and 11 bases separated the two germline ends. The CDR3 contains 12 residues. The CDR3 here is CAWSLLFGTQYF. In DNA, the CDR3 is TGTGCCTGGAGTCTACTATTTGGTACGCAGTATTTT.

This sequence joins TRBV28 and TRBJ2-3, with D perhaps matching TRBD2 (5 bases). Trimming took 6 bases from V and 0 from J, leaving 13 bases between them. The CDR3 extends over 15 amino acids. Per the germline V gene, CDR1 is MDHEN and CDR2 is SYDVKM. Here the CDR3 DNA reads TGTGCCAGCAGAACCCGTGGCGGGAGCACAGATACGCAGTATTTT. Protein product: CASRTRGGSTDTQYF. The whole variable domain, filled in from reference TRBV28 and TRBJ2-3, reads DVKVTQSSRYLVKRTGEKVFLECVQDMDHENMFWYRQDPGLGLRLIYFSYDVKMKEKGDIPEGYSVSREKKERFSLILESASTNQTSMYLCASRTRGGSTDTQYFGPGTRLTVL.

The J gene is TRBJ1-1, the V gene TRBV30; 8 positions agree with TRBD1. The V and J ends lost 2 bases and 0 bases, in that order; junction bases with no gene match: 14. This CDR3 spans 18 amino acids. Germline V gene lookup returns CDR1 GTSNPN and CDR2 SVGIG (reference sequence). The CDR3 reads CAWSPLDLYRGMNTEAFF. DNA of the CDR3: TGTGCCTGGAGTCCCCTCGACCTATACAGGGGGATGAACACTGAAGCTTTCTTT.

In its sample, this clone was seen a few times. The CDR3 nucleotides are TGTGCCAGCAGTTTATCGGCTGGAGGGGTTAATGAAAAACTGTTTTTT. Protein: CASSLSAGGVNEKLFF. The gene calls are TRBV27 and TRBJ1-4, with D tentatively TRBD1 (5 bases). In germline, CDR1 is MNHEY, CDR2 SMNVEV (reference sequence). This CDR3 has 16 residues. V shed 0 bases and J shed 4 bases, with 12 bases lying between them.

The chain uses TRBV9 and TRBJ2-3, with TRBD2 matching over 7 bases. Per the germline V gene, CDR1 is SGDLS and CDR2 is YYNGEE. This CDR3 is 18 amino acids long. Losses at the gene ends were 0 bases for V and 2 bases for J; bases not matched to a gene: 12. The CDR3, as DNA: TGTGCCAGCAGCGTAGAATCGAGAGCGGGGATACCCACAGATACGCAGTATTTT. It is translated as CASSVESRAGIPTDTQYF.

The V gene is TRBV6-6, the J gene TRBJ2-4; TRBD1 is a possible D gene (5 bases). The CDR3 has 15 residues. V gave up 6 bases and J gave up 0 bases, with 12 bases separating them. Germline CDR1 and CDR2: MNHNY and SVGAGI (reference sequence). This chain's CDR3 is CASSTLGVAKNIQYF. CDR3 bases: TGTGCCAGCAGCACCTTAGGGGTAGCCAAAAACATTCAGTACTTC.

V gene TRBV5-4 combines with J gene TRBJ2-7; weak D call: TRBD1 (5 bases). Germline CDR1 reads SGHNT; CDR2 reads YYREEE (reference sequence). V was shortened by 0 bases and J by 3 bases, with 7 bases between the two germline ends. The CDR3 loop spans 13 amino acids. This CDR3 is CASSLVTGYEQYF. CDR3 in DNA: TGTGCCAGCAGCTTGGTTACAGGCTACGAGCAGTACTTC. The entire variable domain, with the rest obtained from reference TRBV5-4 and TRBJ2-7, is as follows: ETGVTQSPTHLIKTRGQQVTLRCSSQSGHNTVSWYQQALGQGPQFIFQYYREEENGRGNFPPRFSGLQFPNYSSELNVNALELDDSALYLCASSLVTGYEQYFGPGTRLTVT.

This chain links TRBV5-1 with TRBJ2-7; 9 nucleotides line up with TRBD1. With V trimmed by 4 bases and J by 6 bases, 8 bases remained unmatched. The CDR3 is made up of 14 amino acids. Germline CDR1 is SGHRS and CDR2 is YFSETQ. The CDR3 DNA reads as TGCGCCAGCAGCCACCGGACAGGGGAAAGCGAGCAGTACTTC. Protein sequence: CASSHRTGESEQYF.

The chain carries TRBV7-6 and TRBJ2-3; 7 nucleotides line up with TRBD1. CDR1 SGHVS and CDR2 FNYEAQ come from the germline V gene. With 1 base clipped from V and 3 bases from J, the junction kept 7 bases outside the gene matches. The CDR3 is 16 amino acids. The CDR3 DNA sequence: TGTGCCAGCAGCTTAGACAGGGACAGTAGGACAGATACGCAGTATTTT. This translates into CASSLDRDSRTDTQYF.

V gene TRBV5-1 combines with J gene TRBJ2-7; the D is unclear. There are 15 residues in the CDR3. Germline loops: CDR1 SGHRS, CDR2 YFSETQ. Trimming took 2 bases from V and 1 from J, leaving 13 bases between them. The CDR3 DNA reads as TGCGCCAGCAGCTTAAGTGGGCCATCGTCCTACGAGCAGTACTTC. It specifies CASSLSGPSSYEQYF.

The chain links TRBV6-5 to TRBJ1-3; D unclear. The CDR3 sequence is 15 residues long. V was trimmed by 2 bases and J by 1 base, leaving 9 bases between them. Per the germline V gene, CDR1 is MNHEY and CDR2 is SVGAGI. The CDR3 here is CASSYGRSSGNTIYF. CDR3 in DNA: TGTGCCAGCAGTTACGGTCGGTCTTCTGGAAACACCATATATTTT.

The rearrangement links TRBV18 to TRBJ1-2, with D possibly matching TRBD1 (6 bases). The V end was cut by 4 bases, the J end by 1 base, with 16 bases between. CDR1 is KGHSH and CDR2 is LQKENI in the germline V gene. The CDR3 is made up of 16 amino acids. The CDR3 DNA follows: TGTGCCAGCTCACTCCGGGACATCACTTTTAACTATGGCTACACCTTC. It yields the protein CASSLRDITFNYGYTF.

This clone was seen just once. The chain carries TRBV7-8 and TRBJ2-1, with D possibly being TRBD2 (5 bases). The germline V gene has CDR1 SGHVS and CDR2 FQNEAQ. This CDR3 is built from 14 residues. The germline V and J ends were trimmed by 5 bases and 0 bases, with 8 bases remaining between them. The CDR3 loop is CASSPGSSYNEQFF. The DNA for the CDR3 is TGTGCCAGCAGCCCGGGAAGCTCCTACAATGAGCAGTTCTTC.

This chain links TRBV14 with TRBJ2-2; a possible D gene is TRBD2 (6 bases). Germline V gene data show CDR1 as SGHDN and CDR2 as FVKESK. The ends were cut back, 4 bases at V and 5 bases at J, with 14 bases in the middle. The CDR3 has 15 amino acids. In DNA form, the CDR3 reads TGTGCCAGCAGCCTCCTGGGGGGAAGTACCGGGGAGCTGTTTTTT. Translated, it gives CASSLLGGSTGELFF.

The chain carries TRBV19 and TRBJ2-7; 9 positions agree with TRBD1. This CDR3 has 13 residues. Germline V gene sequence: CDR1 LNHDA, CDR2 SQIVND (reference sequence). V gave up 1 base and J gave up 6 bases; unmatched junction bases: 1. The CDR3 sequence: CASSIGTGAEQYF. CDR3 DNA sequence: TGTGCCAGTAGTATAGGGACAGGGGCCGAGCAGTACTTC.

The chain has TRBV28 and TRBJ1-1; perhaps TRBD1 as D (5 bases). Germline loops: CDR1 MDHEN, CDR2 SYDVKM. CDR3 length: 16 amino acids. V was cut by 7 bases and J by 3 bases, with 21 bases left in between. The CDR3 DNA is TGTGCCAGCATCCGATCTCCCGGGACTTGGGACACTGAAGCTTTCTTT. It specifies CASIRSPGTWDTEAFF.

The V gene is TRBV5-1, the J gene TRBJ2-7; D gene unclear. With 5 bases removed from V and 5 bases from J, the gap between germline ends came to 20 bases. The germline V gene has CDR1 SGHRS and CDR2 YFSETQ. The CDR3 totals 15 residues. The CDR3 nucleotides are TGCGCCAGCAGATCAGACATGGGTGAATTGAACGAGCAGTACTTC. It encodes CASRSDMGELNEQYF.